Listed below are T cell receptor beta chains from one sample, sequenced in a study of blood T cell repertoires in COVID-19. Data came from immunoSEQ multiplex PCR; TCRdb stores just in-frame clones and leaves some out. The table records roughly 60,000 clones, about nine tenths of them present only once. Sequenced sample: peripheral blood. Receptors were obtained from a man aged 60 to 69 with active COVID-19. Each CDR3 is given without its conserved first and last residue. A D gene is named only where the DNA matches it firmly. Rows may omit the clone size; those that give it use once, few, many or a size class.

cdr3_length clone_size d_call v_call cdr3_aa
12 - - TRBV27 ASSFAGPRGEQY
14 - - TRBV19 ASSTLAQGSYNEQF
13 few TRBD1 TRBV5-1 ASSLATGTGYGYT
14 - TRBD2 TRBV11-3 ASSSGLAGGTNEQF
13 - TRBD2 TRBV19 ASSIAGTSGYEQY
13 - TRBD2 TRBV7-7 ASSLTLRRGETQY
12 - TRBD1 TRBV14 ASSQVGGYTEAF
14 - TRBD2 TRBV5-6 ASSFSGRAGYNEQF
15 - - TRBV4-1 ASSQGVNRDGHNEQF
11 - TRBD1 TRBV18 ASSRDRAYEQY
14 - TRBD2 TRBV7-8 ASSLVSGPASDTQY
13 - - TRBV19 ASSIGDKTADIQY
12 - - TRBV11-3 ASSLRDSQETQY
14 once TRBD1 TRBV9 ASSPRDRINTGELF
13 - TRBD2 TRBV6-4 ASRGLAEDHNEQF
12 once TRBD1 TRBV6-1 ASSEGDSSYGYT
13 - TRBD2 TRBV10-2 ASRSGTSGVAEQF
11 - - TRBV10-1 ASSVGVDQPQH